This T cell receptor beta chain derives from a study of blood T cells in healthy people across ages. The CDR3 is made up of 14 amino acids. The germline V and J ends were trimmed by 4 bases and 3 bases, with 13 bases remaining between them. The germline gives CDR1 MNHEY, CDR2 SVGEGT. General study findings and limits: A roughly linear age-dependent decrease characterized TCR beta diversity per million T cells. As naive T cell percentage varied, TCR beta diversity correlated strongly with it. Higher diversity, along with more naive CD4+ cells, distinguished long-lived donors from aged donors.

This clonotype was counted between two and nine times. Its antigen is not identified. Sample-barcoded 5' priming and a J-beta primer mix drove a second PCR of about 6 to 12 cycles. Each CDR3 protein gets one entry after TCRdb re-called the 5' RACE reads with MiXCR. Of about a million distinct CDR3 sequences in the sample, 51% are singletons; the top ten hold about a fifth. This receptor was obtained from a woman aged 60-70 years in good health. The rearrangement links TRBV6-2 or TRBV6-3 to TRBJ2-7; possibly TRBD1 for D (5 bases). The source material was blood. The CDR3 coding sequence is TGTGCCAGCAGTTGGGAAGACAGTTTCTACGAGCAGTACTTC. Translating gives CASSWEDSFYEQYF.